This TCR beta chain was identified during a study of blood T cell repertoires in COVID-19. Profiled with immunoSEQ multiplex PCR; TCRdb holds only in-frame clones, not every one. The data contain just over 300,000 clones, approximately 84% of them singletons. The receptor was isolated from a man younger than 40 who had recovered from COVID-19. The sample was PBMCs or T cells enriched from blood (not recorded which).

CDR3 DNA: TGTGTCCGTCCGGTTTTCACTGAAGCTTTCTTT. Encoded protein: CVRPVFTEAFF. The genes are TRBV12-3 or TRBV12-4 and TRBJ1-1; D is uncertain. CDR3 length: 11 residues.